The 27 T cell receptor beta chains below all came from one sample that was sequenced in a study of breast tumors, draining lymph nodes, adjacent tissues. Samples came from axillary lymph nodes draining the breast cancer. TCRdb recomputed calls from the multiplex PCR reads with MiXCR, one row per CDR3 protein. The repertoire includes 290,000 or so distinct CDR3 sequences, roughly 30% of them detected once, and 1.1% sits in the top ten. Sequencing was performed on axillary lymph node tissue. The receptors derive from a female donor with breast cancer. Some clones in this sample may be carry-over from other donors' samples.

This clonotype was detected once. J is TRBJ1-3 and V is TRBV30; TRBD1 is a possible D gene (5 bases). CDR3 length: 14 amino acids. Trimming cost V 1 base and J 15 bases, with 22 bases left between them. Germline CDR1 is GTSNPN and CDR2 is SVGIG (reference sequence). CDR3 in amino acids: CAWSGGGTGNTTYF. In nucleotides, the CDR3 is TGTGCCTGGAGTGGCGGGGGGACTGGAAACACTACATATTTT.

This clonotype was observed many times. This chain joins TRBV5-8 and TRBJ2-7; D is unclear. CDR1 is SGHTS, CDR2 YDEGEE, per germline. The CDR3 loop spans 13 amino acids. V was pared by 3 bases and J by 1 base, with 8 bases between. The CDR3 reads CASSSTWSYEQYF. The CDR3 DNA is TGTGCCAGCAGCTCCACTTGGTCCTACGAGCAGTACTTC.

Notes on this clonotype: Since no conserved phenylalanine or tryptophan closes the CDR3, a read error is the likely cause. V gene TRBV29-1 combines with J gene TRBJ2-5, with 14 bases that match TRBD2. The CDR3 extends over 18 amino acids. CDR1 is SQVTM and CDR2 is ANQGSEA in the germline V gene. CDR3 coding DNA: TGCGGCGTTGTTCCGACCGGGACTAGCGGGAGATTAGGAGAGACCCAGTACCTC. The encoded protein is CGVVPTGTSGRLGETQYL.

In this sample, this clonotype turned up many times. The CDR3 sequence: CSAGGVGLSETQYF. CDR3 DNA sequence: TGCAGTGCTGGCGGGGTGGGCTTATCAGAGACCCAGTACTTC. The V call is TRBV20-1, the J call TRBJ2-5, with a weak D call TRBD2 (6 bases). In germline, CDR1 is DFQATT, CDR2 SNEGSKA (reference sequence). There are 14 residues in the CDR3. V was clipped by 5 bases and J by 4 bases, with 17 bases between them.

A remark on this clonotype: In this CDR3 the conserved last residue, phenylalanine or tryptophan, is missing, so a read error is likely. This chain connects TRBV6-5 to TRBJ2-2; D remains ambiguous. Germline-derived CDR1 and CDR2 are MNHEY and SVGAGI. Trimming pared 6 bases from V and 1 base from J, leaving 6 bases between. The CDR3 has 13 amino acids. The CDR3 DNA is TGTGCCAGCAGCCAACAGAACACCGGGGAGCTGTTTTCT. As protein: CASSQQNTGELFS.

V gene TRBV11-2 combines with J gene TRBJ2-5; D unresolved. CDR3 length: 15 residues. Germline V gene sequence: CDR1 SGHAT, CDR2 FQNNGV. V was pared by 4 bases and J by 4 bases, with 16 bases between. CDR3 DNA sequence: TGTGCCAGCAGCTCGGGTCCAGGCAACCCAGAGACCCAGTACTTC. Translating it yields CASSSGPGNPETQYF.

V gene TRBV9 combines with J gene TRBJ2-5; D is unclear. There are 12 residues in the CDR3. The V gene lost 2 bases and the J gene lost 7 bases, with 9 bases spanning the gap. CDR1 is SGDLS and CDR2 is YYNGEE in the germline V gene. CDR3 coding DNA: TGTGCCAGCAGCGTGATGTTCGGGACCCAGTACTTC. It translates to CASSVMFGTQYF.

The chain is built from TRBV5-1 and TRBJ1-3; D gene unclear. The CDR3 has 14 residues. V dropped 3 bases and J dropped 2 bases, with 9 bases sitting between them. CDR1 SGHRS and CDR2 YFSETQ come from the germline V gene. CDR3 loop: CASSSGRTGNTIYF. Here the CDR3 DNA reads TGCGCCAGCAGCTCAGGACGGACTGGAAACACCATATATTTT. Looking up the rest from reference TRBV5-1 and TRBJ1-3 gives the full variable domain: KAGVTQTPRYLIKTRGQQVTLSCSPISGHRSVSWYQQTPGQGLQFLFEYFSETQRNKGNFPGRFSGRQFSNSRSEMNVSTLELGDSALYLCASSSGRTGNTIYFGEGSWLTVV.

The V and J genes are TRBV18 and TRBJ2-7, with D possibly being TRBD2 (6 bases). This CDR3 spans 15 amino acids. The germline V gene encodes CDR1 KGHSH and CDR2 LQKENI. V gave up 5 bases and J gave up 0 bases, with 14 bases separating them. As DNA, the CDR3 is TGTGCCAGCTCATACTTCGGGGGACCCTCCTACGAGCAGTACTTC. It codes for CASSYFGGPSYEQYF.

This clonotype came up many times. V is TRBV5-8 and J is TRBJ2-3; 7 positions agree with TRBD1. Germline V gives CDR1 SGHTS, CDR2 YDEGEE. V was pared by 4 bases and J by 2 bases, with 7 bases of the junction left unmatched. CDR3 size: 15 residues. The CDR3: CASSLRGQFTDTQYF. CDR3 in DNA: TGTGCCAGCAGCCTAAGGGGACAGTTCACAGATACGCAGTATTTT.

This clonotype was counted a single time. With a much larger clone just one base away, this may be a read error. The CDR3 nucleotides are TGTGCCTGGAGGGCAGTAGTAGACGAGCAGTACTTC. It translates to CAWRAVVDEQYF. The chain carries TRBV30 and TRBJ2-7; D gene unclear. Germline loops: CDR1 GTSNPN, CDR2 SVGIG (reference sequence). This CDR3 contains 12 residues. With 3 bases removed from V and 5 bases from J, the gap between germline ends came to 11 bases.

In its sample, this clonotype was seen many times. The V call is TRBV7-2, the J call TRBJ2-7; D may be TRBD2 (7 bases). The CDR3 extends over 14 amino acids. Trimming pared 5 bases from V and 9 bases from J, leaving 20 bases between. In germline, CDR1 is SGHTA, CDR2 FQGNSA. The CDR3 region is CASSPNSGTSGQYF. CDR3 nucleotides: TGTGCCAGCAGCCCCAACAGCGGGACATCCGGGCAGTACTTC.

This clonotype was counted only a few times. A single base separates this from a much larger clone, so it may be a read error. V and J are TRBV7-2 and TRBJ2-1, with 11 bases that match TRBD2. Germline V gives CDR1 SGHTA, CDR2 FQGNSA. The CDR3 covers 15 residues. CDR3 in DNA: TGTGCCAGCAGCCAGGGACTAGCGGAGTACAATGAGCAGCTCTTC. It codes for CASSQGLAEYNEQLF.

This clonotype was counted ten times or more. The chain carries TRBV7-2 and TRBJ2-7, with 9 nucleotides matching TRBD2. Unmatched junction bases numbered 3, after V lost 1 base and J lost 2 bases. Germline loops: CDR1 SGHTA, CDR2 FQGNSA. The CDR3 extends over 15 amino acids. The CDR3 DNA sequence: TGTGCCAGCAGCTTAGGACTAGCGGTAACCTACGAGCAGTACTTC. The encoded protein is CASSLGLAVTYEQYF.

Regarding this clonotype: Since a much larger clone is just one base distant, this may be a read error. This chain joins TRBV6-5 and TRBJ1-5; D is undetermined. The V gene's germline CDR1 is MNHEY and CDR2 SVGAGI. CDR3 length: 15 amino acids. In nucleotides, the CDR3 is TGTGCCAGCAGTTACAAGTTTGATAGCAATCGGCCCCAGCATTTT. The encoded protein is CASSYKFDSNRPQHF.

This rearrangement joins TRBV5-1 to TRBJ2-1, with 10 bases matching TRBD2. The trim removed 1 base at V and 7 bases at J, leaving 14 bases unmatched. This CDR3 is 18 amino acids long. Germline assignment: CDR1 SGHRS and CDR2 YFSETQ. CDR3 in amino acids: CASSLTGGSGRMRNEQFF. The CDR3 DNA reads TGCGCCAGCAGCTTGACGGGAGGTAGCGGGAGGATGAGGAATGAGCAGTTCTTC. The full variable domain, its missing parts supplied by reference TRBV5-1 and TRBJ2-1, is KAGVTQTPRYLIKTRGQQVTLSCSPISGHRSVSWYQQTPGQGLQFLFEYFSETQRNKGNFPGRFSGRQFSNSRSEMNVSTLELGDSALYLCASSLTGGSGRMRNEQFFGPGTRLTVL.

This clonotype showed up many times. This sequence joins TRBV20-1 and TRBJ2-1; D perhaps matches TRBD2 (6 bases). Trimming cost V 5 bases and J 3 bases, with 11 bases left between them. This CDR3 contains 13 residues. Germline CDR1 and CDR2: DFQATT and SNEGSKA (reference sequence). CDR3 in DNA: TGCAGTGCTTATCTCGGGGGCTACAATGAGCAGTTCTTC. Translated: CSAYLGGYNEQFF.

This clonotype was seen at least ten times. The chain couples TRBV5-1 to TRBJ2-7; no clear D gene. The CDR3 has 11 residues. Germline CDR1 and CDR2: SGHRS and YFSETQ. Trimming removed 3 bases at V and 5 bases at J, with 6 bases between. The CDR3 nucleotides are TGCGCCAGCAGCTGGCGGAACGAGCAGTACTTC. Its protein product is CASSWRNEQYF.

The chain combines TRBV6-8 with TRBJ1-3; 7 bases agree with TRBD1. Germline CDR1 MNHGY, CDR2 SAAAGT. The V segment lost 6 bases and the J segment 6 bases; nucleotides outside the gene matches: 8. The CDR3 length is 14 residues. The DNA of the CDR3 is TGTGCCAGCAGCCGCCGGGGACAGAAAAACACCATATATTTT. Its translation is CASSRRGQKNTIYF.

This clonotype has ten or more counts. The chain recombines TRBV15 with TRBJ1-5; unclear D gene. This CDR3 has 14 residues. Germline CDR1 reads LNHNV; CDR2 reads YYDKDF (reference sequence). The germline V and J ends were trimmed by 4 bases and 6 bases, with 13 bases remaining between them. As DNA, the CDR3 is TGTGCCACCAGCAAAAGGGAACAAATTCAGCCCCAGCATTTT. This encodes CATSKREQIQPQHF.

The rearrangement uses TRBV5-4 and TRBJ2-1; D possibly uses TRBD1 or TRBD2 (7 bases each). The length of the CDR3 is 24 residues. Trimming stripped 0 bases from V and 8 bases from J, with 42 bases between. The germline V gene encodes CDR1 SGHNT and CDR2 YYREEE (reference sequence). CDR3 sequence reads: CASSLDFSPLPRGYWHRGADEQFF. Here the CDR3 DNA reads TGTGCCAGCAGCTTGGATTTTTCACCCCTACCGCGGGGGTACTGGCACAGGGGAGCGGATGAGCAGTTCTTC.

This clonotype was recorded at least ten times. The rearrangement links TRBV29-1 to TRBJ2-1; 10 bases agree with TRBD1. Per germline, CDR1 SQVTM and CDR2 ANQGSEA. With V trimmed by 7 bases and J by 4 bases, 7 bases remained unmatched. This CDR3 comprises 14 residues. CDR3 in DNA: TGCAGCGCCGCCGGGGACAGGGGATACAATGAGCAGTTCTTC. This encodes CSAAGDRGYNEQFF.

The chain links TRBV29-1 to TRBJ1-2, with D perhaps matching TRBD1 (5 bases). The V gene's germline CDR1 is SQVTM and CDR2 ANQGSEA. This CDR3 has 13 amino acids. Trimming cost V 1 base and J 4 bases, with 10 bases left between them. The CDR3 DNA is TGCAGCGTTGAAGGAGGGCAGGGCTATGGCTACACCTTC. As protein: CSVEGGQGYGYTF.

Regarding this clonotype: This could be a read error, since a much larger clone is one nucleotide away. The conserved closing phenylalanine or tryptophan is absent in this CDR3, likely reflecting a read error. The chain has TRBV7-2 and TRBJ2-1; possibly TRBD2 for D (6 bases). The CDR3 is 14 amino acids. The V and J ends lost 5 bases and 7 bases respectively, with 15 bases between them. CDR1 is SGHTA, CDR2 FQGNSA, per germline. CDR3 loop: CASSPRLVVNEQFL. The CDR3 DNA reads TGTGCCAGCAGCCCCAGACTAGTTGTAAATGAGCAGTTCCTC.

This clonotype was counted between two and nine times. This rearrangement joins TRBV10-2 to TRBJ1-6; no reliable D call. This CDR3 is built from 14 residues. V was shortened by 0 bases and J by 7 bases, with 7 bases between the two germline ends. In germline, CDR1 is WSHSY, CDR2 SAAADI. CDR3 in amino acids: CASSESSNNSPLHF. The CDR3 DNA sequence: TGCGCCAGCAGTGAGTCGAGCAACAATTCACCCCTCCACTTT.

This clonotype was detected many times. The genes are TRBV4-2 and TRBJ2-7; 9 bases map to TRBD2. The ends lost 1 base at V and 0 bases at J; junction bases unmatched: 1. CDR1 and CDR2 (germline): LGHNA, YNFKEQ. CDR3 length equals 15 residues. CDR3 nucleotide sequence: TGTGCCAGCAGCCAAGCTAGCGGGATCTCCTACGAGCAGTACTTC. This codes for CASSQASGISYEQYF.

Worth noting for this clonotype: A much larger clone differs from this one at a single base, so this may be a read error. The rearrangement joins TRBV11-2 to TRBJ2-2; 7 positions match TRBD1. V lost 7 bases, J lost 6 bases, and 14 bases stayed unmatched. The CDR3 is 16 amino acids. Germline CDR1 reads SGHAT; CDR2 reads FQNNGV. This chain's CDR3 is CASNRGGGFVAGELFF. As DNA, the CDR3 is TGTGCCAGCAACAGAGGGGGCGGGTTCGTTGCCGGGGAGCTGTTTTTT. Using reference TRBV11-2 and TRBJ2-2 for the parts outside the CDR3, the full variable domain is EAGVAQSPRYKIIEKRQSVAFWCNPISGHATLYWYQQILGQGPKLLIQFQNNGVVDDSQLPKDRFSAERLKGVDSTLKIQPAKLEDSAVYLCASNRGGGFVAGELFFGEGSRLTVL.